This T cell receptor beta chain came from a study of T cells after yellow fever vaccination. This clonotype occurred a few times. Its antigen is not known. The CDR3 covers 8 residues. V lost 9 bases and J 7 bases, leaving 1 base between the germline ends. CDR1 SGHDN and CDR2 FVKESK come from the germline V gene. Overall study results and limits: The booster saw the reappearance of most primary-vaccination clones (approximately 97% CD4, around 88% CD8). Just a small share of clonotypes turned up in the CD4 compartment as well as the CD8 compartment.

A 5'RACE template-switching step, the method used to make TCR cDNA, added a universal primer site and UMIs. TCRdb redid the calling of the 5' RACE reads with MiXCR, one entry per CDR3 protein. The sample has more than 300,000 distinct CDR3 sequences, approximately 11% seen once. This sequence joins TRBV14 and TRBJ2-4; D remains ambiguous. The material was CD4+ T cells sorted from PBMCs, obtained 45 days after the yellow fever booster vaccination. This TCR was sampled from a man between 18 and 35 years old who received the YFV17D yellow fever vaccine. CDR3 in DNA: TGTGCCAGGAACATTCAGTACTTC. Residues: CARNIQYF.